The entry below describes one T cell receptor (beta chain). This clone has only a few counts. Its binding antigen is unknown. Base qualities are not provided; no much larger clone lies one nucleotide away. This entry is derived from a study of beta chain features in type 1 diabetes (dated by TCRdb to 2016 to 2019). Turning to the overall study: Mean age, gender distribution, total cell number and subset yield were not different between patients and healthy donors. A total of 107,917,701 sorted cells were examined across all samples, and the number of cells per subset was strongly correlated with RNA yield. The study compared TCRB repertoires of sorted circulating CD4+ T cell subsets between recently diagnosed type 1 diabetes patients and matched healthy donors. Naive and central memory subsets were obtained from all 30 or so donors, but regulatory and stem cell-like memory subsets were isolated from only 8 patients and roughly eight healthy donors.

The paper as a whole reports these results and caveats: A moderate but significant shortening of TCRB CDR3 length was observed in type 1 diabetes patients in all four CD4+ subsets. Fewer insertions and more nucleotide deletions at VDJ recombination sites were observed in patients with type 1 diabetes, implying thymic rearrangement abnormalities. Shorter templates might have been favored by PCR, but patient and control samples were amplified and corrected together, so both groups would have been affected equally by any skew. HLA sub-analyses involved small numbers of individuals, so any influence of HLA type on TCRB rearrangement remained unresolved. Naive, central memory and regulatory TCRB repertoires appeared more similar among patients than among healthy donors. Because cDNA was sequenced instead of genomic DNA, highly expressing activated cells could be over-represented, though the groups showed no difference in activation or CD3 levels.

From each donor, a single peripheral blood sample of approximately 120 mL on average was drawn into heparinised tubes. A BD FACSAria II and a panel including CD45RO, CCR7, CD25, CD127, CD95 and CD27 were used to sort naive, central memory, regulatory and stem cell-like memory CD4+ T cells. Every sorted population had a purity above 95%. PBMCs were isolated immediately by Lymphoprep density gradient centrifugation and stained directly without culture. So that batch effects would be minimized, each experiment stained and sorted samples in pairs, pairing one healthy donor with one patient. Measured from the cysteine to the phenylalanine, the CDR3 is 13 residues long. Solely the CDR3 DNA is kept, with 39 bases framed from the first base. CDR1 and CDR2, looked up from the germline V gene, are SGHVS and FNYEAQ. Trimming removed 5 bases from V and 6 bases from J, leaving 13 bases between the germline ends.

The entire isolated RNA was reverse transcribed using the High Capacity cDNA Reverse Transcription Kit, and thus expressed TCRB transcripts were sequenced. Deep immunoSEQ sequencing was performed on naive, central memory and regulatory T cell samples, with an average of roughly 3.6 million total reads per sample. Sorted cells were lysed in RLT buffer, and RNA was extracted using DNase-treated RNeasy Micro or Mini kits according to cell number. Each cell subset was processed on its own to prevent cross-contamination, while patient and healthy donor samples were processed together. TCRB sequences were amplified from cDNA with the immunoSEQ multiplex PCR, producing 87-bp fragments spanning the CDR3 region. Sequencing of the amplicons was performed on the Illumina HiSeq platform. Regarding the original processing steps: Synthetic template baselines were used to correct PCR bias computationally, reads within Hamming distance 2 were collapsed together, and singletons that could not be merged were discarded. By aligning reads against IMGT, V, D and J genes, CDR3 length, and insertions or deletions at six rearrangement sites were assigned. Clonotype counts were normalized to sorted cell number within each subset before computing true diversity and Gini coefficients with the tcR R package. Repertoire sharing was quantified using the overlap coefficient calculated on TCRB nucleotide sequences. As a proxy for the pre-selection repertoire, out-of-frame TCRB sequences from naive cells were analyzed. TCRdb re-hosts the immuneACCESS table, in-frame sequences only. Its copies lack some clones; in the studies checked, an unresolved V gene accounts for under half of them, and the cause for the rest is not known. The V and J calls and clone size come from that table; D and trimming were worked out from the DNA. This sample lists 250,000 or so clones; roughly 14% were detected once. In total, the top ten clones hold approximately 0.018% of the sample.

The sequence joins TRBV7-6 to TRBJ1-2, and TRBD1 may be the D gene, going by 6 matching bases. This receptor was obtained from a man aged 25 to 40 with type 1 diabetes. Input material: naive CD4+ T cells from blood. The cell subset or site label for this specimen denotes: true naive CD4+ T cells. The CDR3 protein is CASSRTGMNGYTF. In nucleotides, the sequence is TGTGCCAGCAGCCGTACAGGGATGAATGGCTACACCTTC.